A single sample is the source of the 14 T cell receptor beta chains below, sequenced in a study of identical twins. TCRdb re-called the 5' RACE reads with MiXCR, one entry per CDR3 protein. The sample lists approximately 1.8 million distinct CDR3 sequences; about 30% were seen once. The sequenced sample consisted of cord blood. These receptors were taken from a newborn girl in good health.

This clonotype has just a few counts. This chain uses TRBV28 with TRBJ1-4, with TRBD1 as a possible D gene (5 bases). Trimming shortened V by 3 bases and J by 8 bases, and 13 bases separated the two germline ends. In germline, CDR1 is MDHEN, CDR2 SYDVKM. This CDR3 comprises 14 residues. The CDR3 loop is CASSFIGADEKLFF. The CDR3 DNA reads as TGTGCCAGCAGTTTCATAGGGGCCGACGAAAAACTGTTTTTT.

This clonotype was counted many times. V usage is TRBV28 and J usage is TRBJ2-1; a possible D gene is TRBD1 (7 bases). This CDR3 comprises 15 residues. The V and J ends lost 8 bases and 1 base respectively, with 15 bases between them. Germline values: CDR1 MDHEN, CDR2 SYDVKM. The CDR3 coding sequence is TGTGCCAGCCAACCGGCGGGACAGTCCTACAATGAGCAGTTCTTC. This codes for CASQPAGQSYNEQFF.

This clonotype turned up a few times. This chain connects TRBV7-2 to TRBJ1-2; the match to TRBD1 covers 9 bases. The CDR3 is made up of 15 amino acids. CDR1 is SGHTA and CDR2 is FQGNSA in the germline V gene. V lost 5 bases to trimming and J lost 5 bases; unmatched junction nucleotides: 9. DNA for the CDR3: TGTGCCAGCAGCCCTAACAGGGGGCGCGAGTATGGCTACACCTTC. Protein sequence: CASSPNRGREYGYTF.

With regard to this clonotype: A read error may produce the germline difference seen at one junction end. The V and J genes are TRBV6-5 and TRBJ2-1; 9 nucleotides align to TRBD2. Germline lookup yields CDR1 MNHEY and CDR2 SVGAGI. The CDR3 spans 14 residues. CDR3 protein: CAGSKTSGYNEQFF. The CDR3 nucleotides read TGTGCCGGCAGTAAGACTAGCGGCTACAATGAGCAGTTCTTC.

The chain employs TRBV10-3 and TRBJ2-1, with 11 positions matching TRBD2. The end of the DNA fits TRBJ2-7 better, so the J call may be wrong. Germline V lookup: CDR1 ENHRY, CDR2 SYGVKD. The CDR3 consists of 15 residues. The CDR3 here is CAIGTSGPTYNEQYF. CDR3 sequence (DNA): TGTGCCATCGGGACTAGCGGACCTACCTACAATGAGCAGTACTTC.

This sequence joins TRBV29-1 and TRBJ2-1, with TRBD1 matching 9 bases. CDR1 and CDR2 (germline): SQVTM, ANQGSEA. This CDR3 has 14 residues. The trim removed 8 bases at V and 4 bases at J, leaving 9 bases unmatched. The CDR3 sequence is CSIGTGPHYNEQFF. The CDR3 coding sequence is TGCAGCATCGGGACAGGGCCCCATTACAATGAGCAGTTCTTC.

The CDR3 bases are TGTGCCAGCAGCTTTCGGCTAGACAGCTCCTACAATGAGCAGTTCTTC. Residues: CASSFRLDSSYNEQFF. This chain links TRBV7-6 with TRBJ2-1; TRBD1 is a possible D gene (5 bases). V shed 3 bases and J shed 0 bases, with 12 bases lying between them. The CDR3 runs 16 residues. Germline-derived CDR1 and CDR2 are SGHVS and FNYEAQ.

This clonotype was recorded a few times. V gene TRBV24-1 combines with J gene TRBJ2-3, with 9 positions matching TRBD2. Germline values: CDR1 KGHDR, CDR2 SFDVKD. There are 17 residues in the CDR3. V shed 0 bases, J shed 1 base, and the junction held 4 bases outside the gene matches. The CDR3: CATSDLSSGTGTDTQYF. In DNA form, the CDR3 reads TGTGCCACCAGTGATTTGTCTAGCGGGACCGGCACAGATACGCAGTATTTT.

Only a few counts were recorded for this clonotype. The V and J genes are TRBV28 and TRBJ2-5, with TRBD2 identical over 8 bases. The CDR3 spans 19 residues. Germline assignment: CDR1 MDHEN and CDR2 SYDVKM. Trimming at V came to 3 bases and at J to 4 bases, leaving 19 bases not matched to a gene. The CDR3 is CASSFRKWAGGLVGETQYF. The DNA of the CDR3 is TGTGCCAGCAGTTTTCGGAAGTGGGCGGGAGGATTGGTTGGAGAGACCCAGTACTTC.

The chain combines TRBV3-1 with TRBJ1-5; the D is unclear. The CDR3 spans 13 residues. The ends were cut back, 3 bases at V and 7 bases at J, with 10 bases in the middle. Germline V gene lookup returns CDR1 LGHDT and CDR2 YNNKEL (reference sequence). The CDR3 loop is CASSHGIWQPQHF. In nucleotides, the CDR3 is TGTGCCAGCAGCCATGGCATTTGGCAGCCCCAGCATTTT.

In nucleotides, the CDR3 is TGCGCCAGCAGCCTCCAGGGAGGGGGGAACACTGAAGCTTTCTTT. It encodes CASSLQGGGNTEAFF. The chain has TRBV5-1 and TRBJ1-1, with D tentatively TRBD1 (6 bases). V was clipped by 4 bases and J by 1 base, with 14 bases between them. Germline assignment: CDR1 SGHRS and CDR2 YFSETQ. This CDR3 spans 15 amino acids.

This clonotype has more than one count but fewer than ten. This chain connects TRBV20-1 to TRBJ2-5; D tentatively reads TRBD1 or TRBD2 (6 bases each). Matching the DNA end better, TRBJ2-7 makes the J call doubtful. In germline, CDR1 is DFQATT, CDR2 SNEGSKA (reference sequence). The CDR3 spans 12 residues. The CDR3 region has the DNA TGCAGTGCTCAGAAGGGGGGCTACGAGCAGTACTTC. Protein sequence: CSAQKGGYEQYF.

V usage is TRBV29-1 and J usage is TRBJ1-2; perhaps TRBD1 as D (5 bases). There are 14 residues in the CDR3. The V gene's germline CDR1 is SQVTM and CDR2 ANQGSEA. V lost 5 bases to trimming and J lost 3 bases, with 16 bases between them. The CDR3 region has the DNA TGCAGCGTTCCCTCGACAGCCAGAGACTATGGCTACACCTTC. Encoded protein: CSVPSTARDYGYTF. The full variable domain, its missing parts supplied by reference TRBV29-1 and TRBJ1-2, is SAVISQKPSRDICQRGTSLTIQCQVDSQVTMMFWYRQQPGQSLTLIATANQGSEATYESGFVIDKFPISRPNLTFSTLTVSNMSPEDSSIYLCSVPSTARDYGYTFGSGTRLTVV.

This chain uses TRBV7-9 with TRBJ2-1; possibly TRBD1 for D (6 bases). CDR3 length: 13 amino acids. The germline CDR1 and CDR2 sequences are SEHNR and FQNEAQ (reference sequence). V was clipped by 6 bases and J by 8 bases, with 14 bases between them. The CDR3 sequence: CASSQGTYHEQFF. CDR3 bases: TGTGCCAGCAGTCAAGGGACATATCATGAGCAGTTCTTC.